This T cell receptor beta chain was recovered during a study of siplizumab effects on memory and regulatory T cells. The trim removed 3 bases at V and 6 bases at J, leaving 9 bases unmatched. Germline CDR1 reads SGDLS; CDR2 reads YYNGEE. There are 15 residues in the CDR3. The table came from immunoSEQ multiplex PCR; TCRdb's copy has only in-frame clones and leaves some out. This table has 100,000 to 120,000 clones, approximately 94% appearing once. The gene calls are TRBV9 and TRBJ2-7, with 10 bases that match TRBD1. This TCR derives from a human donor in good health. Sequences were obtained from CD4+ T cells sorted from blood. Here the CDR3 DNA reads TGTGCCAGCAGCGCTACAGGACAGGGGGGAGTCGAGCAGTACTTC. Protein: CASSATGQGGVEQYF.